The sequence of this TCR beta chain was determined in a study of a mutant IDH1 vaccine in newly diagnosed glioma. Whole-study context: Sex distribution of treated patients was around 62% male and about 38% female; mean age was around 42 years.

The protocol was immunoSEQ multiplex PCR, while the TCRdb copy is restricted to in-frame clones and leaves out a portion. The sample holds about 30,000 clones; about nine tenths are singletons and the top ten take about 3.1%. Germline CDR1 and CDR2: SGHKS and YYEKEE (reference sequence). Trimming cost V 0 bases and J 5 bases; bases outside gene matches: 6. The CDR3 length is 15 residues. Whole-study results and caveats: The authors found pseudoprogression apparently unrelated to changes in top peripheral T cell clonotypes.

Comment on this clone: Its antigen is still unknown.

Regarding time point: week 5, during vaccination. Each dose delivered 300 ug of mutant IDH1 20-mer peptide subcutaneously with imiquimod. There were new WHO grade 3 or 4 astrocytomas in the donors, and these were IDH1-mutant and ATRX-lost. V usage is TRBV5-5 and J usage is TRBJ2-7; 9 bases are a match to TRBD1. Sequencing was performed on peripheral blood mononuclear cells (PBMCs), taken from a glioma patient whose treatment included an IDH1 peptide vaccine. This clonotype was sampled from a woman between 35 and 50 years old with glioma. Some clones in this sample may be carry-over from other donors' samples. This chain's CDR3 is CASSLGQGVHNEQYF. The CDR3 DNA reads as TGTGCCAGCAGCTTGGGACAGGGGGTTCATAACGAGCAGTACTTC.